Presented here are 16 T cell receptor beta chains from one specimen sequenced in a study of cytomegalovirus exposure and HLA in healthy donors. Primers: 60 Vbeta forward and 13 Jbeta reverse. Sequenced by immunoSEQ multiplex PCR; TCRdb stores in-frame clones only, minus some. Found here are about 190,000 clones, approximately 80% of them singletons; the top ten hold less than 1.1%. Sequenced: PBMCs. The receptors originated from a woman between 40 and 55 years old in good health and CMV-seronegative.

This sequence joins TRBV19 and TRBJ1-5; D uncertain. The length of the CDR3 is 13 residues. CDR1 and CDR2 from the germline V gene are LNHDA and SQIVND (reference sequence). The V gene lost 3 bases and the J gene lost 9 bases, with 12 bases spanning the gap. The CDR3 loop reads CASSMEATRPQHF. As DNA, the CDR3 is TGTGCCAGTAGTATGGAGGCAACTCGGCCCCAGCATTTT. The full variable domain, completed using reference TRBV19 and TRBJ1-5, is DGGITQSPKYLFRKEGQNVTLSCEQNLNHDAMYWYRQDPGQGLRLIYYSQIVNDFQKGDIAEGYSVSREKKESFPLTVTSAQKNPTAFYLCASSMEATRPQHFGDGTRLSIL.

The rearrangement joins TRBV15 to TRBJ2-1; no definite D call. The CDR3 contains 14 residues. From germline, CDR1 is LNHNV and CDR2 YYDKDF (reference sequence). Trimming cost V 0 bases and J 12 bases, with 15 bases left between them. The CDR3 nucleotides are TGTGCCACCAGCAGAGATTATTGGAGTGGAGTGCAGTTCTTC. As protein: CATSRDYWSGVQFF.

V gene TRBV5-1 combines with J gene TRBJ1-2; 10 nucleotides align to TRBD1. In germline, CDR1 is SGHRS, CDR2 YFSETQ. The V gene end was trimmed by 4 bases and the J gene end by 7 bases; junction bases not matched to a gene: 7. This CDR3 has 14 amino acids. This chain's CDR3 is CASSKGQGTGGYTF. CDR3 nucleotide sequence: TGCGCCAGCAGCAAGGGACAGGGGACGGGTGGCTACACCTTC.

The V call is TRBV2, the J call TRBJ1-5; a weak D match, TRBD1 (5 bases). In germline, CDR1 is SNHLY, CDR2 FYNNEI. V shed 1 base and J shed 4 bases, with 11 bases lying between them. This CDR3 is built from 15 residues. CDR3 nucleotides: TGTGCCAGCAGTGAAGACTGGGGGGGGAATCAGCCCCAGCATTTT. It translates to CASSEDWGGNQPQHF.

This clone occurred once. This chain uses TRBV18 with TRBJ1-1; D uncertain. The CDR3 covers 13 residues. Germline V gene data show CDR1 as KGHSH and CDR2 as LQKENI. Trimming left V 2 bases short and J 4 bases short, with 8 bases between. In DNA, the CDR3 is TGTGCCAGCTCACCATCGGGGATCACTGAAGCTTTCTTT. Protein sequence: CASSPSGITEAFF. Complete variable domain (other parts from reference TRBV18 and TRBJ1-1): NAGVMQNPRHLVRRRGQEARLRCSPMKGHSHVYWYRQLPEEGLKFMVYLQKENIIDESGMPKERFSAEFPKEGPSILRIQQVVRGDSAAYFCASSPSGITEAFFGQGTRLTVV.

This chain uses TRBV29-1 with TRBJ1-1; D not resolved. This CDR3 region has 10 residues. The V end lost 7 bases, the J end lost 4 bases, and 7 bases lay between the germline ends. Germline V gene data show CDR1 as SQVTM and CDR2 as ANQGSEA. Here the CDR3 reads CSGGGTEAFF. In nucleotides, the CDR3 is TGCAGCGGGGGAGGCACTGAAGCTTTCTTT. The full variable domain, its missing parts supplied by reference TRBV29-1 and TRBJ1-1, is SAVISQKPSRDICQRGTSLTIQCQVDSQVTMMFWYRQQPGQSLTLIATANQGSEATYESGFVIDKFPISRPNLTFSTLTVSNMSPEDSSIYLCSGGGTEAFFGQGTRLTVV.

Remarks on this clone: The same CDR3 also results from other DNA sequences found in this sample. This rearrangement joins TRBV29-1 to TRBJ1-2, with 7 bases matching TRBD1. Germline V gives CDR1 SQVTM, CDR2 ANQGSEA. This CDR3 contains 10 residues. V was pared by 6 bases and J by 6 bases, with 1 base of the junction left unmatched. CDR3 region: CSVDRDGYTF. DNA of the CDR3: TGCAGCGTAGACAGGGATGGCTACACCTTC.

The genes are TRBV19 and TRBJ2-6; weak D call: TRBD2 (5 bases). Trimming pared 0 bases from V and 2 bases from J, leaving 14 bases between. CDR3 size: 18 residues. Germline values: CDR1 LNHDA, CDR2 SQIVND (reference sequence). This chain's CDR3 is CASSIDPRQRAGANVLTF. CDR3 DNA: TGTGCCAGTAGTATAGATCCACGTCAGAGGGCTGGGGCCAACGTCCTGACTTTC.

This CDR3 reads CASSSQIGGETQYF. In DNA form, the CDR3 reads TGTGCCAGCAGCTCCCAGATAGGGGGAGAGACCCAGTACTTC. This sequence joins TRBV11-3 and TRBJ2-5; perhaps TRBD1 as D (6 bases). The CDR3 totals 14 residues. Germline V CDR1 and CDR2: SGHNT, YENEEA. Trimming left V 4 bases short and J 4 bases short, with 13 bases between.

This rearrangement joins TRBV27 to TRBJ2-1; the match to TRBD2 covers 10 bases. This CDR3 is built from 16 residues. CDR1 is MNHEY and CDR2 is SMNVEV in the germline V gene (reference sequence). The J segment lost 9 bases and the V segment lost 4 bases, leaving 12 bases of the junction unmatched. Written as DNA, the CDR3 is TGTGCCAGCAGTTCAGGACTAGCGGATCTCGGGATTGAGCAGTTCTTC. Residues: CASSSGLADLGIEQFF.

The J gene is TRBJ1-4, the V gene TRBV5-1, with D possibly TRBD1 on 6 matching bases. The V end lost 0 bases, the J end lost 7 bases, and 10 bases lay between the germline ends. The V gene's germline CDR1 is SGHRS and CDR2 YFSETQ. CDR3 size: 14 residues. DNA for the CDR3: TGCGCCAGCAGCTTGGAAGGGGGTAGTGAAAAACTGTTTTTT. Its translation: CASSLEGGSEKLFF.

V is TRBV5-6 and J is TRBJ2-1; TRBD2 matches at 10 bases. This CDR3 spans 18 amino acids. The junction had 15 bases not matched to a gene; V was cut back by 5 bases and J by 4 bases. Germline V gene data show CDR1 as SGHDT and CDR2 as YYEEEE. The CDR3 sequence: CASRPVGTSADLYNEQFF. As DNA, the CDR3 is TGTGCCAGCAGGCCGGTTGGGACTAGCGCCGATCTATACAATGAGCAGTTCTTC.

The CDR3 DNA is TGTGCCAGCAGTTTAACAGGAAGAGAAGCTTTCTTT. Protein: CASSLTGREAFF. This chain joins TRBV28 and TRBJ1-1; the D gene is possibly TRBD1 (5 bases). The V end lost 2 bases, the J end lost 8 bases, and 9 bases lay between the germline ends. Germline CDR1 MDHEN, CDR2 SYDVKM. This CDR3 comprises 12 residues.

V usage is TRBV7-6 and J usage is TRBJ1-2, with D perhaps TRBD1 (5 bases). The V end lost 2 bases, the J end lost 5 bases, and 12 bases lay between the germline ends. CDR1 and CDR2 from the germline V gene are SGHVS and FNYEAQ. The CDR3 totals 14 residues. CDR3 DNA sequence: TGTGCCAGCAGCTTATCGTGGCAGGGTTATGGCTACACCTTC. Translated: CASSLSWQGYGYTF.

The rearrangement links TRBV7-2 to TRBJ1-5; TRBD1 is a possible D gene (5 bases). V was shortened by 5 bases and J by 2 bases, with 13 bases between the two germline ends. The germline gives CDR1 SGHTA, CDR2 FQGNSA. The CDR3 runs 15 residues. The CDR3 DNA reads TGTGCCAGCAGCCCGGGGCGGGGGGGCAATCAGCCCCAGCATTTT. Residues: CASSPGRGGNQPQHF.

V gene TRBV2 combines with J gene TRBJ2-1; D possibly corresponds to TRBD2 (5 bases). There are 13 residues in the CDR3. Between the trimmed V and J ends, which lost 6 bases and 6 bases, there was a span of 12 bases. CDR1 is SNHLY, CDR2 FYNNEI, per germline. CDR3 amino acids: CASRDSGINEQFF. For the CDR3, the DNA is TGTGCCAGCAGGGACTCGGGGATCAATGAGCAGTTCTTC.